This record concerns one TCR beta chain sequence. The antigen is not known. This specimen belongs to a study of PD-1 blockade in classical Hodgkin lymphoma. Study results and limitations: Partial responders and progressors had significantly lower baseline TCR diversity.

The CDR3 is made up of 15 amino acids. CDR1 is SGHKS and CDR2 is YYEKEE in the germline V gene (reference sequence). Trimming removed 0 bases from V and 2 bases from J, with 12 bases in between. In every patient, relapse followed autologous stem cell transplantation, while exposure to brentuximab vedotin differed. Data came from immunoSEQ multiplex PCR; TCRdb stores just in-frame clones and leaves some out. Of about 86,000 clones in the sample, roughly 89% were seen once. The specimen was peripheral blood mononuclear cells (PBMCs), collected before the second cycle of nivolumab. The V gene is TRBV5-5, the J gene TRBJ2-7, with D uncertain. The receptor was derived from a human donor with classical Hodgkin lymphoma. The CDR3 bases are TGTGCCAGCAGCTTGGGGGTAGGGCCCACCTACGAGCAGTACTTC. Encoded protein: CASSLGVGPTYEQYF. Full variable domain (outside the CDR3, taken from reference TRBV5-5 and TRBJ2-7): DAGVTQSPTHLIKTRGQQVTLRCSPISGHKSVSWYQQVLGQGPQFIFQYYEKEERGRGNFPDRFSARQFPNYSSELNVNALLLGDSALYLCASSLGVGPTYEQYFGPGTRLTVT.